This TCR beta chain was captured in a study of cytomegalovirus exposure and HLA in healthy donors. The V and J ends lost 5 bases and 7 bases respectively, with 15 bases between them. Per the germline V gene, CDR1 is SGHTA and CDR2 is FQGNSA. There are 14 residues in the CDR3. Both 60 Vbeta primers and 13 Jbeta primers went into the PCR. Assay used: immunoSEQ multiplex PCR; TCRdb lists only in-frame clones, some missing. Of roughly 130,000 clones listed, 60% to 75% are singletons. J is TRBJ1-5 and V is TRBV7-2; D not resolved. Sequencing used PBMCs. This receptor was obtained from a woman between 50 and 59 years old in good health and CMV-seropositive. CDR3: CASSPGPSDQPQHF. In nucleotides, the CDR3 is TGTGCCAGCAGCCCTGGGCCTTCAGACCAGCCCCAGCATTTT.